This note documents a single T cell receptor beta chain sequence. In this sample, this clonotype turned up many times. Its antigen remains undetermined. Nothing much larger sits one base from this clone, and base qualities are not available. The sample comes from a study of CD8 T cells in ankylosing spondylitis (dated by TCRdb to 2015 to 2018). Regarding the research as a whole: The study profiled T cell receptor beta repertoires in healthy donors and ankylosing spondylitis patients to find disease-linked TCR variants. The whole study cohort included 85 to 120 healthy donors and about two dozen ankylosing spondylitis patients. Peripheral blood was sampled, and synovial fluid was also collected from ankylosing spondylitis patients.

Taken from the germline V gene, the CDR1 and CDR2 loops are SGHVS and FNYEAQ. The germline ends are 17 bases apart after V is trimmed by 2 bases and J by 6 bases. The CDR3, from cysteine to phenylalanine, totals 15 residues. The read is trimmed to its CDR3 DNA, 45 bases read in frame from base 1. For sequencing, an Illumina HiSeq 2500 was employed. Quantitative 5'-RACE with molecular barcodes was used to prepare TCR beta libraries. The study's own analysis went as follows. To identify disease-linked TCR variants, a new computational method was used, one built on a probabilistic model of VDJ rearrangement. The raw public reads went through TCRdb reprocessing: fastp at Q25, MiXCR clone calling, in-frame beta chains kept. For every CDR3 protein sequence, its rows merge into one entry that carries the most common genes and DNA. None of the V and J calls come from the authors' own analysis; TCRdb made them. Here the sample has more than 200,000 distinct CDR3 sequences; more than 20% occur a single time. The ten top clones hold over 0.55% of the sample.

The paper as a whole reports these results and caveats: According to the report, matched synovial fluid samples from ankylosing spondylitis patients were significantly enriched for the disease-linked clones. The disease-linked clones had a CD8+ phenotype and were found at relatively low frequencies in peripheral blood. Some of the motif variants had been reported before in the synovial fluid and blood of reactive arthritis patients, a finding that suggests common disease-initiation mechanisms. A TCR beta motif of about eight highly homologous amino acid variants appeared characteristic of blood from ankylosing spondylitis patients.

Sequencing was done on a sample of blood, either unsorted or a sorted T cell fraction (not recorded which). The chain employs TRBV7-6 and TRBJ2-7; TRBD2 might be the D gene, on 7 matching bases. The sequence was collected from a male donor with ankylosing spondylitis or in good health (not recorded which). The nucleotide sequence is TGTGCCAGCAGCTTAAATCCCAGGGGAGGGGGCGAGCAGTACTTC. Its protein is CASSLNPRGGGEQYF.